Presented here are 20 T cell receptor beta chains from one specimen sequenced in a study of OX40 agonist ivuxolimab in advanced cancers. Method: immunoSEQ multiplex PCR; TCRdb's copy keeps in-frame clones and lacks some. This sample carries tens of thousands of clones, 65% to 75% of them seen once, and the ten largest clones take roughly 19%. The sequencing used CD4+ or CD8+ T cells sorted from blood, collected in a trial of the OX40 agonist ivuxolimab. All receptors come from an adult with an advanced solid tumor such as melanoma, head and neck, liver or kidney cancer.

This clone was counted once. The chain links TRBV5-8 to TRBJ1-6; a weak D match, TRBD1 (5 bases). This CDR3 contains 16 residues. Germline V gene lookup returns CDR1 SGHTS and CDR2 YDEGEE. Between the trimmed V and J ends, which lost 2 bases and 5 bases, there was a span of 14 bases. The CDR3 loop reads CASSFRGAGDNSPLHF. In DNA, the CDR3 is TGTGCCAGCAGCTTTAGGGGCGCAGGTGATAATTCACCCCTCCACTTT.

This chain joins TRBV9 and TRBJ1-2, with TRBD1 matching over 9 bases. V shed 2 bases, J shed 1 base, and the junction held 6 bases outside the gene matches. CDR1 is SGDLS, CDR2 YYNGEE, per germline. This CDR3 contains 16 residues. CDR3 in amino acids: CASSVRTGAHNYGYTF. Here the CDR3 DNA reads TGTGCCAGCAGCGTCCGGACAGGGGCCCATAACTATGGCTACACCTTC.

The V gene is TRBV5-1, the J gene TRBJ2-2; TRBD2 is a possible D gene (5 bases). CDR1 and CDR2 from the germline V gene are SGHRS and YFSETQ. This CDR3 comprises 13 residues. The V and J ends lost 2 bases and 8 bases respectively, with 10 bases between them. CDR3 DNA: TGCGCCAGCAGCTTAGAGGGTCCTGGGGAGCTGTTTTTT. Amino acids: CASSLEGPGELFF.

The chain carries TRBV6-1 and TRBJ1-1; D is unresolved. CDR3 length: 15 amino acids. CDR1 is MNHNS, CDR2 SASEGT, per germline. V dropped 1 base and J dropped 1 base, with 10 bases sitting between them. The CDR3: CASSEGWRWNTEAFF. CDR3 in DNA: TGTGCCAGCAGTGAAGGATGGCGGTGGAACACTGAAGCTTTCTTT.

The genes are TRBV6-4 and TRBJ2-3, with D unresolved. Germline CDR1 MRHNA, CDR2 SNTAGT. This CDR3 contains 15 residues. Trimming took off 6 bases at V and 0 bases at J, with 13 bases between the two ends. CDR3 DNA sequence: TGTGCCAGCAGGACGACTGGGAAGAGCACAGATACGCAGTATTTT. Amino acid sequence: CASRTTGKSTDTQYF.

This chain connects TRBV5-6 to TRBJ2-3, with 7 bases identical to TRBD2. The CDR3 runs to 17 residues. The germline CDR1 and CDR2 sequences are SGHDT and YYEEEE. V trimming: 2 bases; J trimming: 2 bases; junction bases outside the gene matches: 11. The CDR3 DNA reads TGTGCCAGCAGCTTACACCTATTAGCGGGTGTCACAGATACGCAGTATTTT. The encoded protein is CASSLHLLAGVTDTQYF.

This clone has just a few counts. This chain links TRBV19 with TRBJ1-6; 11 nucleotides line up with TRBD1. The CDR3 loop spans 13 amino acids. Germline V gene lookup returns CDR1 LNHDA and CDR2 SQIVND (reference sequence). Losses at the gene ends were 10 bases for V and 7 bases for J; bases not matched to a gene: 3. This chain's CDR3 is CATRTGGNSPLHF. CDR3 nucleotide sequence: TGTGCCACAAGGACAGGGGGCAATTCACCCCTCCACTTT.

The V call is TRBV7-2, the J call TRBJ2-2; the D gene is possibly TRBD2 (6 bases). In germline, CDR1 is SGHTA, CDR2 FQGNSA. The V end lost 5 bases, the J end lost 7 bases, and 20 bases lay between the germline ends. This CDR3 is built from 16 residues. The CDR3 region is CASSLTSRVDYGELFF. Written as DNA, the CDR3 is TGTGCCAGCAGCCTTACTAGCAGGGTAGATTACGGGGAGCTGTTTTTT.

The table lists this clone with a count of one. The chain has TRBV5-8 and TRBJ1-3, with unresolved D. V lost 2 bases, J lost 0 bases, and 9 bases lay in between. CDR3 length: 15 residues. CDR1 and CDR2 from the germline V gene are SGHTS and YDEGEE. CDR3 coding DNA: TGTGCCAGCAGCTTAACCACTTACTCTGGAAACACCATATATTTT. This codes for CASSLTTYSGNTIYF.

The chain couples TRBV6-5 to TRBJ1-1; tentative D call: TRBD1 (6 bases). There are 15 residues in the CDR3. The V gene's germline CDR1 is MNHEY and CDR2 SVGAGI. The V and J ends lost 3 bases and 7 bases respectively, with 18 bases between them. The CDR3 region has the DNA TGTGCCAGCAGTTATGCCGGGGGGGGCTTTGGTGAAGCTTTCTTT. It encodes CASSYAGGGFGEAFF.

This clone appeared a few times. The genes are TRBV18 and TRBJ2-3, with 7 bases aligning to TRBD2. This CDR3 comprises 18 residues. Germline assignment: CDR1 KGHSH and CDR2 LQKENI. V lost 2 bases and J lost 5; bases outside the gene matches: 16. Written as DNA, the CDR3 is TGTGCCAGCTCACCAAAGACCTCCGGGACTATTCAGATAGATACGCAGTATTTT. Its protein is CASSPKTSGTIQIDTQYF. Drawing the rest from reference TRBV18 and TRBJ2-3, the complete variable domain is NAGVMQNPRHLVRRRGQEARLRCSPMKGHSHVYWYRQLPEEGLKFMVYLQKENIIDESGMPKERFSAEFPKEGPSILRIQQVVRGDSAAYFCASSPKTSGTIQIDTQYFGPGTRLTVL.

The gene calls are TRBV9 and TRBJ1-6; D possibly corresponds to TRBD1 (6 bases). CDR1 is SGDLS and CDR2 is YYNGEE in the germline V gene. The CDR3 totals 13 residues. V was shortened by 7 bases and J by 8 bases, with 13 bases between the two germline ends. For the CDR3, the DNA is TGTGCCAGCGGGGCGGGGGCGGATTCACCCCTCCACTTT. Translation gives CASGAGADSPLHF.

The chain recombines TRBV28 with TRBJ1-3, with D possibly being TRBD1 (5 bases). V was cut by 6 bases and J by 0 bases, with 15 bases left in between. The CDR3 has 16 amino acids. Germline CDR1 and CDR2: MDHEN and SYDVKM. CDR3 coding DNA: TGTGCCAGCAGATTCTCTGGGGCAGCCTCTGGAAACACCATATATTTT. Translation: CASRFSGAASGNTIYF.

This clone was observed once. The V and J genes are TRBV5-6 and TRBJ2-1, with no clear D. This CDR3 comprises 12 residues. V dropped 4 bases and J dropped 10 bases, with 12 bases sitting between them. Germline V gives CDR1 SGHDT, CDR2 YYEEEE. In nucleotides, the CDR3 is TGTGCCAGCAGCCTTCGACGTGGGGAGCAGTTCTTC. It encodes CASSLRRGEQFF.

The chain is built from TRBV28 and TRBJ1-1; D is ambiguous. V was clipped by 5 bases and J by 7 bases, with 17 bases between them. The germline gives CDR1 MDHEN, CDR2 SYDVKM. The CDR3 consists of 14 residues. The CDR3 bases are TGTGCCAGCAGTCCACCACATAGAGGCAGTGAAGCTTTCTTT. Translated: CASSPPHRGSEAFF.

This clone has only a few counts. This chain links TRBV7-6 with TRBJ1-1; possibly TRBD1 for D (6 bases). Germline values: CDR1 SGHVS, CDR2 FNYEAQ. This CDR3 is built from 13 residues. The V gene lost 5 bases and the J gene lost 5 bases, with 12 bases spanning the gap. CDR3 nucleotide sequence: TGTGCCAGCAGCCAAGGGGGGAGGACTGAAGCTTTCTTT. It codes for CASSQGGRTEAFF.

The CDR3 DNA is TGTGCCAGCAGTGAGACCGGGACAGGGGGCTACAATGAGCAGTTCTTC. It specifies CASSETGTGGYNEQFF. The rearrangement uses TRBV6-4 and TRBJ2-1, with 11 bases lining up with TRBD1. The CDR3 totals 16 residues. The J segment lost 3 bases and the V segment lost 3 bases, leaving 4 bases of the junction unmatched. The germline gives CDR1 MRHNA, CDR2 SNTAGT.

The J gene is TRBJ2-7, the V gene TRBV6-6; TRBD1 agrees at 8 bases. Germline trimming cut 3 bases from V and 5 bases from J; bases unmatched to any gene: 6. CDR1 and CDR2 (germline): MNHNY, SVGAGI (reference sequence). This CDR3 is 14 amino acids long. CDR3 sequence (DNA): TGTGCCAGCAGTTATCAGGGACAGGTCAACGAGCAGTACTTC. This codes for CASSYQGQVNEQYF.

This chain links TRBV29-1 with TRBJ2-7; D unresolved. The germline V gene encodes CDR1 SQVTM and CDR2 ANQGSEA. Trimming removed 5 bases from V and 4 bases from J, with 9 bases in between. The length of the CDR3 is 11 residues. As DNA, the CDR3 is TGCAGCGTTTATGACGGATACGAGCAGTACTTC. It translates to CSVYDGYEQYF.

The J gene is TRBJ2-3, the V gene TRBV15; D not certain. Germline CDR1 LNHNV, CDR2 YYDKDF (reference sequence). The CDR3 runs to 14 residues. V shed 8 bases and J shed 2 bases, with 14 bases lying between them. In nucleotides, the CDR3 is TGTGCCACCGGGCCCGAGCCCTCCACAGATACGCAGTATTTT. It is translated as CATGPEPSTDTQYF.